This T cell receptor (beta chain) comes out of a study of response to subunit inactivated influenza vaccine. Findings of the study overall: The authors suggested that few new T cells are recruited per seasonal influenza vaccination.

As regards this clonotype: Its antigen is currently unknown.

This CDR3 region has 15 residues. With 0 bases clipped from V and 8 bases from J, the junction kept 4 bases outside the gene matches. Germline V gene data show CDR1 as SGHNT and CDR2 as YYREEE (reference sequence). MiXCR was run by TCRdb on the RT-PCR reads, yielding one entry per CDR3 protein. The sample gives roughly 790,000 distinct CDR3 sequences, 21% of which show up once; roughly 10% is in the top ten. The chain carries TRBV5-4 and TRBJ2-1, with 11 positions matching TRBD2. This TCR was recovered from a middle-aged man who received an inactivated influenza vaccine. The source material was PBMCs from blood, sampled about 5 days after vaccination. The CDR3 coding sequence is TGTGCCAGCAGCTTGGAGGGACTAGCGGTCGATGAGCAGTTCTTC. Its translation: CASSLEGLAVDEQFF.